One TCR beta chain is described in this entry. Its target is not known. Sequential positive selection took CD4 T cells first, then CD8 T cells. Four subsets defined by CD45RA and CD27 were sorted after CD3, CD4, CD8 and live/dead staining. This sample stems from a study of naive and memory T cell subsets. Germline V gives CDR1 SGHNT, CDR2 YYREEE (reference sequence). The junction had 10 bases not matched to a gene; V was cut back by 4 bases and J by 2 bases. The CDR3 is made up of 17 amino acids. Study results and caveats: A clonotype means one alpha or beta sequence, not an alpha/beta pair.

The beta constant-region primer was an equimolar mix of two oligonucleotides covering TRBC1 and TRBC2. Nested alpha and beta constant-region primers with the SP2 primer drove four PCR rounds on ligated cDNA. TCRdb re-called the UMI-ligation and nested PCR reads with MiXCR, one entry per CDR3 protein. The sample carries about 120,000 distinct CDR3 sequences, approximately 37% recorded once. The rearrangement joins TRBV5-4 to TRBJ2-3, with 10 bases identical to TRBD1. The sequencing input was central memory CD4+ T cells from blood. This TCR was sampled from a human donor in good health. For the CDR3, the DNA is TGTGCCAGCAGCCTGGAAATGACAGGGGGCCCCACAGATACGCAGTATTTT. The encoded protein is CASSLEMTGGPTDTQYF.